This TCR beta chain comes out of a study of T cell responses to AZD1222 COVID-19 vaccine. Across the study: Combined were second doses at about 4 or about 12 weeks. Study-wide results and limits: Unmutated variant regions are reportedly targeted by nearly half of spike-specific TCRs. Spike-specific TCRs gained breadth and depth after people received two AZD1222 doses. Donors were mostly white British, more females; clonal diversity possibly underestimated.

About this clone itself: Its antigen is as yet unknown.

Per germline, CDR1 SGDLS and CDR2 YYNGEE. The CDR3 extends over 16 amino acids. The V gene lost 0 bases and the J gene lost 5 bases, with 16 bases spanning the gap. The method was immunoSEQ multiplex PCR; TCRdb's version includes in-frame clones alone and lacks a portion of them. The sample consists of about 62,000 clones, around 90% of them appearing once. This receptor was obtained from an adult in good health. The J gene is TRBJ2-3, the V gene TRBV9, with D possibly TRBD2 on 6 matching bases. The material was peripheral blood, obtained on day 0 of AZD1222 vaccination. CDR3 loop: CASSVAVGGTRDTQYF. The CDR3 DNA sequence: TGTGCCAGCAGCGTAGCTGTGGGGGGAACCCGAGATACGCAGTATTTT.